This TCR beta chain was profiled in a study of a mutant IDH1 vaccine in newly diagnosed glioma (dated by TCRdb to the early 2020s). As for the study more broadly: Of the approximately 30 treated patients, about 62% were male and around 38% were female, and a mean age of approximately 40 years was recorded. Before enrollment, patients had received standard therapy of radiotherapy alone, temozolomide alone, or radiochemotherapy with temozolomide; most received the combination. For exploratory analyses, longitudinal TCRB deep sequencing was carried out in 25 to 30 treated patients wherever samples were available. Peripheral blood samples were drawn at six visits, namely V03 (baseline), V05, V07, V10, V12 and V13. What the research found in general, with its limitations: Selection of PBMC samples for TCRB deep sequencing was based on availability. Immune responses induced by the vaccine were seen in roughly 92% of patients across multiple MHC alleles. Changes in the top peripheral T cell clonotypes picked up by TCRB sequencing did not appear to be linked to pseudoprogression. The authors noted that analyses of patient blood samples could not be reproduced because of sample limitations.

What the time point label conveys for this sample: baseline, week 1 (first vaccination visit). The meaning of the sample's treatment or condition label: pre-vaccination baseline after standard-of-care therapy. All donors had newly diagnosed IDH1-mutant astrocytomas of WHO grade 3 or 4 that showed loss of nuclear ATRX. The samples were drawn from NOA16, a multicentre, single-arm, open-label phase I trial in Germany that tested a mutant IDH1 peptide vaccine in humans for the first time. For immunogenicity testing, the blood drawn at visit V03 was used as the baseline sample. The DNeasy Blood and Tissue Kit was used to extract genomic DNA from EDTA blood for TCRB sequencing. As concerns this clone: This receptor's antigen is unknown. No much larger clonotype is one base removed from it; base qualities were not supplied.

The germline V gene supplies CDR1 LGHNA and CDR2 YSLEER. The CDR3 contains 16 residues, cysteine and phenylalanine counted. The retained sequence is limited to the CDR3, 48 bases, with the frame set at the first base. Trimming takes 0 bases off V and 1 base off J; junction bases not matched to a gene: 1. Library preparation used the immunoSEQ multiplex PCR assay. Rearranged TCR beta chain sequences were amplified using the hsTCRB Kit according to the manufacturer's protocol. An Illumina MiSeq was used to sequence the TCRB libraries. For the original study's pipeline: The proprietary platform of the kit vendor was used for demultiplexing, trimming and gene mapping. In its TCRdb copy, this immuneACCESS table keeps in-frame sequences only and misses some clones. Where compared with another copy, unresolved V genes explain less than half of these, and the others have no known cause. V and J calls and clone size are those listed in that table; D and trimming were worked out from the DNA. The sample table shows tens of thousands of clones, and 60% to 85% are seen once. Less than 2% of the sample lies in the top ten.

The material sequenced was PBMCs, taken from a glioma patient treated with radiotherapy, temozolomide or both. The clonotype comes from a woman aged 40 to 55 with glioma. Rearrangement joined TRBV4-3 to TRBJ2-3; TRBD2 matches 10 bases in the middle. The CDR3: CASSQDLAGGTDTQYF. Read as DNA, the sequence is TGCGCCAGCAGCCAAGATCTAGCGGGGGGCACAGATACGCAGTATTTT.